This TCR beta chain was captured by sequencing in a study of shared clonotypes between healthy human individuals. This clone is a singleton in its sample. Several immunoSEQ plates held equal portions of the genomic DNA taken from each subset. It was roughly 210 ng DNA, approximately 30,000 T cell genomes, that sorted-subset replicate PCRs used. Authors' processing steps: Filtering differed, since immunoSEQ gave only junction sequences and no quality scores. TCRdb keeps only in-frame clones here, not all; method: immunoSEQ multiplex PCR. The V and J calls and clone size were taken over from that table, and D and trimming were inferred from the DNA. The top ten clones hold 0.067% of a sample with around 180,000 clones, 90% to 95% of them seen once. The clonotype comes from a woman aged 25 to 39 in good health. What was sequenced was naive CD4+ T cells sorted from blood. Indicated subset: CD45RA+ positively selected.

CDR3 sequence reads: CSVAQGSYEQYF. CDR3 coding DNA: TGCAGCGTTGCTCAGGGGAGCTACGAGCAGTACTTC. The chain couples TRBV29-1 to TRBJ2-5; tentative D call: TRBD1 (6 bases). The assigned J gene may be wrong: the sequence end matches TRBJ2-7 better. The CDR3 is 12 amino acids. Germline V gives CDR1 SQVTM, CDR2 ANQGSEA.